Listed below are T cell receptor beta chains from one sample, sequenced in a study of blood T cells in healthy people across ages. MiXCR, run by TCRdb on the 5' RACE reads, gives a single entry per CDR3 protein. Of about 970,000 distinct CDR3 sequences in the sample, 51% were seen once. The sequencing sample was made of blood. Every receptor here comes from a woman aged 55-70 years in good health. CDR3s include the opening cysteine and the closing phenylalanine or tryptophan. The order of the fields is D gene, J gene, V gene, clone size, CDR3 protein, CDR3 DNA. D genes are given only for firm matches. Size tells how often a clone was seen (once, few, many) or the class of an expanded clone, and some rows leave it out.

>NA|TRBJ1-2|TRBV25-1|NA
CAPYGGGYRSYTF
TGTGCCCCTTATGGGGGGGGCTACAGAAGCTACACCTTC
>NA|TRBJ2-5|TRBV11-3|few
CASSLGRIGEQYF
TGTGCCAGCAGCTTAGGTAGGATAGGGGAGCAGTACTTC
>NA|TRBJ2-1|TRBV6-2/TRBV6-3|few
CASRYRSEQFF
TGTGCCAGCAGGTATCGGAGTGAGCAGTTCTTC
>TRBD1|TRBJ2-7|TRBV3-1|NA
CASSQVSGQGYEQYF
TGTGCCAGCAGCCAAGTGTCCGGACAGGGCTACGAGCAGTACTTC
>TRBD2|TRBJ2-3|TRBV2|NA
CASRSGRLDTQYF
TGTGCCAGCAGAAGCGGGAGGTTGGATACGCAGTATTTT
>TRBD2|TRBJ2-1|TRBV6-2/TRBV6-3|NA
CASSQTSGLGNEQFF
TGTGCCAGCAGCCAGACTAGCGGTCTAGGCAATGAGCAGTTCTTC
>NA|TRBJ2-1|TRBV20-1|NA
CSATDGIQGFF
TGCAGTGCTACAGACGGGATCCAAGGGTTCTTC
>NA|TRBJ2-5|TRBV6-6|NA
CASSYSQGQETQYF
TGTGCCAGCAGTTACTCGCAGGGTCAAGAGACCCAGTACTTC
>TRBD2|TRBJ2-5|TRBV29-1|NA
CSAPRREGSETQYF
TGCAGCGCCCCAAGACGGGAGGGTAGTGAGACCCAGTACTTC
>NA|TRBJ2-1|TRBV24-1|NA
CATSLGRVYNEQFF
TGTGCCACCAGTCTCGGCAGGGTTTACAATGAGCAGTTCTTC
>TRBD2|TRBJ2-1|TRBV9|NA
CASSVRPTSGIGDEQFF
TGTGCCAGCAGCGTACGACCGACTAGCGGGATAGGGGATGAGCAGTTCTTC
>NA|TRBJ1-4|TRBV5-4|NA
CASSYDTNEKLFF
TGTGCCAGCAGCTACGACACGAATGAAAAACTGTTTTTT
>TRBD2|TRBJ2-5|TRBV20-1|many
CSASSVRGREETQYF
TGCAGTGCCTCCTCGGTGCGAGGGAGGGAAGAGACCCAGTACTTC
>NA|TRBJ2-1|TRBV6-2/TRBV6-3|once
CASRLGRAFGNEQFF
TGTGCCAGCAGGTTGGGAAGGGCCTTTGGCAATGAGCAGTTCTTC
>NA|TRBJ2-3|TRBV29-1|NA
CSVGSSTDTQYF
TGCAGCGTTGGGTCCTCCACAGATACGCAGTATTTT
>NA|TRBJ2-3|TRBV6-6|few
CASAGAVSTDTQYF
TGTGCCAGCGCTGGGGCGGTTAGCACAGATACGCAGTATTTT
>NA|TRBJ2-2|TRBV5-6|many
CASSSGNTGELFF
TGTGCCAGCAGCTCGGGGAACACCGGGGAGCTGTTTTTT
>TRBD1|TRBJ2-7|TRBV14|NA
CASSQDRQGLHEQYF
TGTGCCAGCAGCCAAGATCGACAGGGCCTCCACGAGCAGTACTTC
>TRBD1|TRBJ2-5|TRBV18|few
CASSYGTGGRIETQYF
TGTGCCAGCTCATACGGGACAGGGGGCCGAATAGAGACCCAGTACTTC
>NA|TRBJ2-7|TRBV7-9|NA
CASSPSRGVAYEQYF
TGTGCCAGCAGCCCGAGCAGGGGGGTTGCCTACGAGCAGTACTTC
>TRBD1|TRBJ1-6|TRBV3-1|NA
CASSQEPGQGRSPLHF
TGTGCCAGCAGCCAGGAACCGGGACAGGGAAGATCACCCCTCCACTTT
>TRBD2|TRBJ2-4|TRBV6-1|once
CASSEKVGLALLAKNIQYF
TGTGCCAGCAGTGAAAAAGTGGGACTAGCGCTCCTAGCCAAAAACATTCAGTACTTC
>NA|TRBJ2-4|TRBV7-9|NA
CASTPGAGKVKNIQYF
TGTGCCAGCACCCCAGGGGCGGGGAAAGTCAAGAACATTCAGTACTTC
>TRBD1|TRBJ2-1|TRBV27|NA
CASSPGTGGAGNEQFF
TGTGCCAGCAGTCCGGGGACAGGGGGCGCCGGGAATGAGCAGTTCTTC
>TRBD1|TRBJ2-7|TRBV13|NA
CASSSRKGQNYEQYF
TGTGCCAGCAGCTCAAGAAAGGGACAGAACTACGAGCAGTACTTC
>TRBD2|TRBJ2-4|TRBV7-2|NA
CASSQLAGIQYF
TGTGCCAGCAGTCAACTAGCGGGCATTCAGTACTTC